This T cell receptor beta chain was sequenced in a study of cytomegalovirus exposure and HLA in healthy donors. Overall study results and limits: In a later analysis, a missense DCLRE1C variant was linked to TCR beta V- and J-gene trimming. An assumption of roughly uniform sequencing depth across donors underlay the presence/absence analyses. Fewer N-insertions (relative to the approximately 700-donor mean) were reportedly seen in an Asian-associated ancestry cluster in a later analysis. In an earlier analysis, in approximately 630 donors, most V segments appeared productive either ~87% or ~30% of the time.

Amplification used 60 Vbeta primers and 13 Jbeta primers. The data were produced by immunoSEQ multiplex PCR, yet TCRdb's version contains in-frame clones alone and is incomplete. This sample yields 240,000 or so clones, of which roughly 87% are seen a single time; approximately 5.3% belongs to the top ten. As regards this clone: Its antigen is not identified.

The source of this sequence is a woman aged 40 to 50 in good health and CMV-seropositive. Sample: PBMCs.

CDR3 coding DNA: TGTGCCAGCAGTCGGGGAAACACTGAAGCTTTCTTT. Translation gives CASSRGNTEAFF. The chain recombines TRBV6-5 with TRBJ1-1; D not certain. The length of the CDR3 is 12 residues. The germline CDR1 and CDR2 sequences are MNHEY and SVGAGI. Trimming pared 5 bases from V and 2 bases from J, leaving 6 bases between.